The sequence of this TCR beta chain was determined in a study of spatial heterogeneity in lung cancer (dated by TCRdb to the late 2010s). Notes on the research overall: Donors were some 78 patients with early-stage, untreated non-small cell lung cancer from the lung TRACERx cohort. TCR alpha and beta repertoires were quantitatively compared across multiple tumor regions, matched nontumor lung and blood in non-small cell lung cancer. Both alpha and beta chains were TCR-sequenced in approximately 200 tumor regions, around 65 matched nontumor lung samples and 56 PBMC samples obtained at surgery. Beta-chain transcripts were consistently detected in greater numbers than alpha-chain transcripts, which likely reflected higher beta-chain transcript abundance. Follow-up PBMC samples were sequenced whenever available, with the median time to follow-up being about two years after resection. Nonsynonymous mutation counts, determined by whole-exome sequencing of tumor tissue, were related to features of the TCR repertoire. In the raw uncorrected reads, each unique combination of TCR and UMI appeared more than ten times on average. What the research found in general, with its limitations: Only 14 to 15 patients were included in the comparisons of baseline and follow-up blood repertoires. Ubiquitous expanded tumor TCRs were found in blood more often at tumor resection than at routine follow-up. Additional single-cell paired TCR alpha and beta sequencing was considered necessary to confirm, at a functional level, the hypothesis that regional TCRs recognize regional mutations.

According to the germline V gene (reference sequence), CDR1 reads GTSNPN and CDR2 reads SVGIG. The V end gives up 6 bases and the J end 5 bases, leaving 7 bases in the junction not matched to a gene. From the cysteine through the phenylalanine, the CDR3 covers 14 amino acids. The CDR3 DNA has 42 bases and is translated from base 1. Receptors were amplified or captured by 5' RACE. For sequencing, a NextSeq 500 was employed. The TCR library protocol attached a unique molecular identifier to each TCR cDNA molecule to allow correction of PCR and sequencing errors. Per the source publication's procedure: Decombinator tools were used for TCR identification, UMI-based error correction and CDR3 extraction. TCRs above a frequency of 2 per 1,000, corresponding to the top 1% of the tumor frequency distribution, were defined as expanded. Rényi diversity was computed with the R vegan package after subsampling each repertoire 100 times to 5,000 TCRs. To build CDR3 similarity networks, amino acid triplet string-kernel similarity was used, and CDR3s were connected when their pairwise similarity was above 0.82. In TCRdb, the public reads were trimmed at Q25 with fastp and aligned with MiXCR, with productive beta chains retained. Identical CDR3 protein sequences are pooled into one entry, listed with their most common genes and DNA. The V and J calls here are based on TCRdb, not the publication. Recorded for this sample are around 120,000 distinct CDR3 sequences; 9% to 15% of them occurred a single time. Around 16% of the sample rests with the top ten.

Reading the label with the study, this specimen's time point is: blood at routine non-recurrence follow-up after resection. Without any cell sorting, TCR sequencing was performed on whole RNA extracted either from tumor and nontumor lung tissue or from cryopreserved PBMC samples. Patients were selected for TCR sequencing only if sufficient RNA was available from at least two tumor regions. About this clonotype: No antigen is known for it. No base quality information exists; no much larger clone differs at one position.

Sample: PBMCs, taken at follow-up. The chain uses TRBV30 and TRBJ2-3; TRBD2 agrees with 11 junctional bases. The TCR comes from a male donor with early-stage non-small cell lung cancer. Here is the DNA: TGTGCCTGCATTAGCGGGGGGGCACAAGATACGCAGTATTTT. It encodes CACISGGAQDTQYF.